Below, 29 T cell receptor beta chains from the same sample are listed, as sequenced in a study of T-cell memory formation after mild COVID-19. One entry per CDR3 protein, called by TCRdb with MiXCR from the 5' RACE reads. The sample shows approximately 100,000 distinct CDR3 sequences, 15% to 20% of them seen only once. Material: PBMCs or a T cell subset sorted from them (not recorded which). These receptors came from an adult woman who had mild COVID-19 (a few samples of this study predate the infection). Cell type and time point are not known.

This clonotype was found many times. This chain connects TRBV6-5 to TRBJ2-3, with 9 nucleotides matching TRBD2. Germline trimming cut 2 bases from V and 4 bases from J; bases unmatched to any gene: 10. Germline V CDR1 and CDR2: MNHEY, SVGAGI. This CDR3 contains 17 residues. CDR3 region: CASSYDLAGGPSDTQYF. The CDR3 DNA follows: TGTGCCAGCAGTTACGACTTGGCGGGGGGGCCCTCAGATACGCAGTATTTT.

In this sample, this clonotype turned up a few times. In DNA, the CDR3 is TGTGCCAGCAGCCCCGGACAGGGGCTCACTGAAGCTTTCTTT. It specifies CASSPGQGLTEAFF. J is TRBJ1-1 and V is TRBV7-3, with 9 positions matching TRBD1. The V segment lost 5 bases and the J segment 4 bases; nucleotides outside the gene matches: 5. There are 14 residues in the CDR3. Germline values: CDR1 SGHTA, CDR2 FQGTGA.

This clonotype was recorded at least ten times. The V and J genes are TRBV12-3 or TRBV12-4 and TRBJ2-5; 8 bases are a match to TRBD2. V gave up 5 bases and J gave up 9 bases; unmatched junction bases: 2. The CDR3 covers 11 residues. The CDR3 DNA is TGTGCCAGCAGTCCCGGGGGGGCCCAGTACTTC. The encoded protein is CASSPGGAQYF.

CDR3 in amino acids: CASSLGGSQPQHF. CDR3 nucleotide sequence: TGTGCCAGCAGCTTGGGGGGGAGTCAGCCCCAGCATTTT. The V call is TRBV5-6, the J call TRBJ1-5; tentative D call: TRBD1 (5 bases). The length of the CDR3 is 13 residues. The germline V gene encodes CDR1 SGHDT and CDR2 YYEEEE. V lost 0 bases to trimming and J lost 6 bases, with 7 bases between them.

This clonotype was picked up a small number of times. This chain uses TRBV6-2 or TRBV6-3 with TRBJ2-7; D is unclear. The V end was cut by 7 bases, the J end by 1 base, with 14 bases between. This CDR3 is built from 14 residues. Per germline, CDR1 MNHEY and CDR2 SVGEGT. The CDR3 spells CASTNPGLSYEQYF. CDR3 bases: TGTGCCAGCACCAACCCCGGGTTATCCTACGAGCAGTACTTC.

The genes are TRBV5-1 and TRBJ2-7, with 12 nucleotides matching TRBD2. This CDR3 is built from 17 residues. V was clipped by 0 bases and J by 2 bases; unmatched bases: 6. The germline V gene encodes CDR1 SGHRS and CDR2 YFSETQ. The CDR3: CASSLDPTSGRTYEQYF. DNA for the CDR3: TGCGCCAGCAGCTTGGACCCGACTAGCGGGAGAACCTACGAGCAGTACTTC.

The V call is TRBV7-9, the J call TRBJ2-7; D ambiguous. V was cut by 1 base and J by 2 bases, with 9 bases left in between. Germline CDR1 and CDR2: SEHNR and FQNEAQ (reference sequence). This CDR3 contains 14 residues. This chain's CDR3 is CASSLDPVTYEQYF. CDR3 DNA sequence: TGTGCCAGCAGCTTAGATCCAGTGACCTACGAGCAGTACTTC.

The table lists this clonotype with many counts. CDR3 in amino acids: CATSEAGTSVINEQFF. CDR3 sequence (DNA): TGTGCCACCAGCGAGGCCGGGACTAGCGTTATCAATGAGCAGTTCTTC. The chain couples TRBV24-1 to TRBJ2-1; TRBD2 matches 10 bases. V was clipped by 7 bases and J by 6 bases; unmatched bases: 11. Germline assignment: CDR1 KGHDR and CDR2 SFDVKD. This CDR3 is built from 16 residues.

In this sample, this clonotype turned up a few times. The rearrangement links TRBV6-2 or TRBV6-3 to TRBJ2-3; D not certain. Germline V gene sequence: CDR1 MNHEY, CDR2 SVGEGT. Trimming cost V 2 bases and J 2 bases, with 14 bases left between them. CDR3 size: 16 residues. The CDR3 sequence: CASSYVAGEHTDTQYF. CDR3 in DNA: TGTGCCAGCAGTTACGTAGCCGGAGAGCACACAGATACGCAGTATTTT.

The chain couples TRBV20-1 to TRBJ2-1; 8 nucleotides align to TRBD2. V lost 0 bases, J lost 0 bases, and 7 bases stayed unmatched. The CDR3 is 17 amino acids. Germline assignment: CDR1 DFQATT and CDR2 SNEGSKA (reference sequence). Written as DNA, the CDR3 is TGCAGTGCTAGAGATAAGCGGGGGCTCTTCTCCTACAATGAGCAGTTCTTC. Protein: CSARDKRGLFSYNEQFF.

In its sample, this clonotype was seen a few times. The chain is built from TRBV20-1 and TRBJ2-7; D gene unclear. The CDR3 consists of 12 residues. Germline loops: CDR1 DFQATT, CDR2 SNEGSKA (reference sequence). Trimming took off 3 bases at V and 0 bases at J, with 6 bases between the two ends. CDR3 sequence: CSASGSSYEQYF. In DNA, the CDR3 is TGCAGTGCTAGCGGCAGCTCCTACGAGCAGTACTTC.

The CDR3 nucleotides are TGTGCCAGCAGGCCAATGGCTGGGGCAAGCGAGCAGTACGTC. As protein: CASRPMAGASEQYV. The rearrangement uses TRBV5-5 and TRBJ2-7, with a weak D call TRBD1 (5 bases). This CDR3 region has 14 residues. Per germline, CDR1 SGHKS and CDR2 YYEKEE (reference sequence). V gave up 5 bases and J gave up 6 bases, with 18 bases separating them.

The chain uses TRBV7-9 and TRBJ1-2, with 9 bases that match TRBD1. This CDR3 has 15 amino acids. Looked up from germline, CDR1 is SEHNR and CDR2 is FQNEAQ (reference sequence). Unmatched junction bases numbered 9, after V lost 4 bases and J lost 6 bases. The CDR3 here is CASSWYTGTGNGYTF. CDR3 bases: TGTGCCAGCAGCTGGTACACCGGGACAGGGAATGGCTACACCTTC.

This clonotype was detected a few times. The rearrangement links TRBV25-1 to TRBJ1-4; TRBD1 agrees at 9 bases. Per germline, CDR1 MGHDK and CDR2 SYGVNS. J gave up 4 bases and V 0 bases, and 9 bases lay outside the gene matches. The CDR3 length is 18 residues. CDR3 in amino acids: CASSEYGDRVFDNEKLFF. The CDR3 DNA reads TGTGCCAGCAGTGAATATGGGGACAGGGTTTTTGATAATGAAAAACTGTTTTTT.

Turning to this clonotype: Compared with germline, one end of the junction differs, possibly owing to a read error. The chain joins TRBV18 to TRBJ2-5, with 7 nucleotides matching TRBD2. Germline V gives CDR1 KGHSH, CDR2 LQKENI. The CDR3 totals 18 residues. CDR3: CASSPLGEGGPSEETQYF. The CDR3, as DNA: TGTGCCAGCTCGCCACTAGGAGAGGGAGGGCCCTCCGAAGAGACCCAGTACTTC.

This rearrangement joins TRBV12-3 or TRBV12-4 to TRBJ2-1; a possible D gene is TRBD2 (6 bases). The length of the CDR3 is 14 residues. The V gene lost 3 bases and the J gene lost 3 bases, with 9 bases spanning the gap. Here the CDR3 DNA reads TGTGCCAGCAGTTTCTCTAGCGTCTACAATGAGCAGTTCTTC. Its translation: CASSFSSVYNEQFF.

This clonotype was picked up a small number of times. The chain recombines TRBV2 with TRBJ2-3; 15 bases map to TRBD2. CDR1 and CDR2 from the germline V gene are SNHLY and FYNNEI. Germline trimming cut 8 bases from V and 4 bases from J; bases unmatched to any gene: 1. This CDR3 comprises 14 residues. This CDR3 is CASGLAGGPDTQYF. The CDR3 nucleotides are TGTGCCAGCGGACTAGCGGGAGGGCCAGATACGCAGTATTTT.

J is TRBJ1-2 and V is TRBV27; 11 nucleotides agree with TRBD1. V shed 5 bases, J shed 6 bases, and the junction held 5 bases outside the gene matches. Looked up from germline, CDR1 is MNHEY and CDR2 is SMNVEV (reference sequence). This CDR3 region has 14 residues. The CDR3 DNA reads TGTGCCAGCAGTGTCGGACAGGGGGCACATGGCTACACCTTC. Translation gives CASSVGQGAHGYTF.

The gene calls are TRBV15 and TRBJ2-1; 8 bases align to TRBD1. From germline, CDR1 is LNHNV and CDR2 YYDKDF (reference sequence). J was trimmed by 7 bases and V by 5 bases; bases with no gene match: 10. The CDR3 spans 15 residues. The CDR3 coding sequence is TGTGCCACCAGCCCGGACAGGGCCCGTGTTAATGAGCAGTTCTTC. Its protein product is CATSPDRARVNEQFF.

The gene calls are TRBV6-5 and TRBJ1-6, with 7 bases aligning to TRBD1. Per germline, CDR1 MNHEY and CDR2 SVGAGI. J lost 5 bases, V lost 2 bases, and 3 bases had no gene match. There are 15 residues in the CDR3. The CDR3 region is CASSYGTANNSPLHF. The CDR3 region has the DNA TGTGCCAGCAGTTACGGGACAGCTAATAATTCACCCCTCCACTTT.

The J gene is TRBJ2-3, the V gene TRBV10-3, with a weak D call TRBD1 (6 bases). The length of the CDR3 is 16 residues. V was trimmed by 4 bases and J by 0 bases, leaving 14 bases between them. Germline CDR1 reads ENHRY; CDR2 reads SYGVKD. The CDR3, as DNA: TGTGCCATCAGTGGTATCAGGGGAGTAAGCACAGATACGCAGTATTTT. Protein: CAISGIRGVSTDTQYF.

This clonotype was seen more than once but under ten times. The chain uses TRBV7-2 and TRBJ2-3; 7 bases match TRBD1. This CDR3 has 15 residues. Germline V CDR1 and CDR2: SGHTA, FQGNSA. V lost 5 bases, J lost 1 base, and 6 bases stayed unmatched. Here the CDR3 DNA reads TGTGCCAGCAGCGCCCAGGGGGTACGCACAGATACGCAGTATTTT. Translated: CASSAQGVRTDTQYF.

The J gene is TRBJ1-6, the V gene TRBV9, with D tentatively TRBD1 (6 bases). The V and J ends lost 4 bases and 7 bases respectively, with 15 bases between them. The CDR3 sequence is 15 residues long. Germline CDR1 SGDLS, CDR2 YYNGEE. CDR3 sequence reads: CASSPAGGGNSPLHF. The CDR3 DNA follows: TGTGCCAGCAGCCCCGCCGGCGGGGGCAATTCACCCCTCCACTTT.

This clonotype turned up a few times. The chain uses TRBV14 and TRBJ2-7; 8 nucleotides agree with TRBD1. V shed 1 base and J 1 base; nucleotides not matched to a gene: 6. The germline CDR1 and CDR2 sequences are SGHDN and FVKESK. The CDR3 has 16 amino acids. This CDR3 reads CASSQGRRTGSYEQYF. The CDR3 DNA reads TGTGCCAGCAGCCAAGGAAGAAGGACAGGGTCCTACGAGCAGTACTTC. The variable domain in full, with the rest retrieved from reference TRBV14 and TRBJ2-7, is EAGVTQFPSHSVIEKGQTVTLRCDPISGHDNLYWYRRVMGKEIKFLLHFVKESKQDESGMPNNRFLAERTGGTYSTLKVQPAELEDSGVYFCASSQGRRTGSYEQYFGPGTRLTVT.

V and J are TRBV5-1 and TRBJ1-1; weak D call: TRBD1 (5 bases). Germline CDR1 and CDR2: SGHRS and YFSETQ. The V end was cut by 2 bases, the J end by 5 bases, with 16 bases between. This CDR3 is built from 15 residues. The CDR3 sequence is CASSFMTGRGTEAFF. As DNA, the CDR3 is TGCGCCAGCAGCTTCATGACGGGGCGGGGAACTGAAGCTTTCTTT.

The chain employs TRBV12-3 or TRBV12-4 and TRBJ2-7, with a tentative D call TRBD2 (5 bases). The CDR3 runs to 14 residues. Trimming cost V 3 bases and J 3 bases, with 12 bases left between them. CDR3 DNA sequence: TGTGCCAGCAGTTTGCGCAGCGGATTCTACGAGCAGTACTTC. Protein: CASSLRSGFYEQYF.

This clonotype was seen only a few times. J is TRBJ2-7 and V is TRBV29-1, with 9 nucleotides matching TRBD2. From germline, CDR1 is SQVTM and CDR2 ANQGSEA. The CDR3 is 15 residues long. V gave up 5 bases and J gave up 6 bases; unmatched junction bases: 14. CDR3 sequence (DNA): TGCAGCGTTAACCGAGCGGGAGGTACCACTTCCGAGCAGTACTTC. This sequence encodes CSVNRAGGTTSEQYF.

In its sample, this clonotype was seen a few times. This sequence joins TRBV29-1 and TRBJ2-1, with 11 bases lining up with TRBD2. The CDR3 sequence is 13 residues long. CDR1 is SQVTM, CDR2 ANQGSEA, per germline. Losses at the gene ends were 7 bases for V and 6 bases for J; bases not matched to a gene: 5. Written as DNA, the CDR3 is TGCAGCGGGAGACTAGCGGGAAGCAATGAGCAGTTCTTC. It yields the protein CSGRLAGSNEQFF.

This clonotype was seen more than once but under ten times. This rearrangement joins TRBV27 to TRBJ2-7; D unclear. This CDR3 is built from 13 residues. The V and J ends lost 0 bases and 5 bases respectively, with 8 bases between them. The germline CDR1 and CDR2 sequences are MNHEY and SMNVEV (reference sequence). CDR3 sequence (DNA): TGTGCCAGCAGTTTATCGTCCTCTCACGAGCAGTACTTC. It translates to CASSLSSSHEQYF.